The rows below give T cell receptor beta chains drawn from one sample of a study of early T cells in non-severe SARS-CoV-2 infection. Via MiXCR, TCRdb re-called the 5' RACE reads, giving one row per CDR3 protein. The data contain around 60,000 distinct CDR3 sequences, 11% of them singletons. Sequences were derived from whole blood, sampled at baseline. Receptors originate from an adult who was a healthcare worker with PCR-confirmed SARS-CoV-2 infection or an uninfected control (not recorded which). Both conserved end residues are part of each CDR3. D genes are given only for firm matches. The size entry is marked missing in some rows and otherwise reads once, few, many or a size class.

size	J	length	D	V	DNA	CDR3
NA	TRBJ2-5	15	NA	TRBV7-6	TGTGCCACCACCCCCGATCGGGGAAAGGGAGAGACCCAGTACTTC	CATTPDRGKGETQYF
few	TRBJ2-7	17	TRBD1	TRBV6-5	TGTGCCAGCAGCCCCCCTGTCGGGGGGACAGGGGTTCGCGAGCAGTACTTC	CASSPPVGGTGVREQYF
many	TRBJ1-1	14	NA	TRBV14	TGTGCCAGCAGCCACGCACTCGGAAGGGGTGAAGCTTTCTTT	CASSHALGRGEAFF
NA	TRBJ2-7	14	NA	TRBV20-1	TGCAGTGCTTCCTATTCTGCGGCTTCCTACGAGCAGTACTTC	CSASYSAASYEQYF
many	TRBJ2-3	14	NA	TRBV20-1	TGCAGTGCAACGCCGGGGGTTAGCACAGATACGCAGTATTTT	CSATPGVSTDTQYF
NA	TRBJ1-5	16	NA	TRBV6-1	TGTGCCAGCAGGGCAATCTCGACGGCGAGGCATCAGCCCCAGCATTTT	CASRAISTARHQPQHF
NA	TRBJ2-2	14	NA	TRBV20-1	TGCAGTGCTAGCGACGCCGCCAACACCGGGGAGCTGTTTTTT	CSASDAANTGELFF
many	TRBJ1-1	14	TRBD1	TRBV18	TGTGCCAGCTCATCATCCCAACAGGGGGCTGAAGCTTTCTTT	CASSSSQQGAEAFF
NA	TRBJ2-7	11	NA	TRBV25-1	TGTGCCAGCGGCATACTCTACGAGCAGTACTTC	CASGILYEQYF
NA	TRBJ2-3	12	NA	TRBV20-1	TGCAGTGTACGGGCCCCACCAGATACGCAGTATTTT	CSVRAPPDTQYF
many	TRBJ2-4	17	NA	TRBV20-1	TGCAGTGCCACGCCCTATGGGGTAGCGGTCGACCGGAACATTCAGTACTTC	CSATPYGVAVDRNIQYF
many	TRBJ1-1	16	TRBD1	TRBV3-1	TGTGCCAGCAGCCAAAGAGGGAGGCTACAGGGGGATGAAGCTTTCTTT	CASSQRGRLQGDEAFF
few	TRBJ2-7	15	NA	TRBV20-1	TGCAGTGCTAGTGCAGGGGTCTGGAGGACGGACGAGCAGTACTTC	CSASAGVWRTDEQYF
NA	TRBJ1-2	12	NA	TRBV29-1	TGCAGCGTTGTCGGTAGGGACTATGGCTACACCTTC	CSVVGRDYGYTF
few	TRBJ1-1	14	NA	TRBV2	TGTGCCAGCAGTGTCGGCGGCGGGAACACTGAAGCTTTCTTT	CASSVGGGNTEAFF